The 25 T cell receptor beta chains presented below share a single source sample, sequenced in a study of shared clonotypes between healthy human individuals (dated by TCRdb to 2019 to 2021). The library relied on the immunoSEQ multiplex PCR assay. Sourced from immuneACCESS, this table was stored by TCRdb with only in-frame sequences that have V and J called. A share of the clones is absent; for the studies checked, an unresolved V gene accounts for under half, and the remainder has no known explanation. The sample table contains more than 400,000 clones; only one count was recorded for over 70% of them. The leading ten clones occupy roughly 13% of the sample. Sequenced sample: PBMCs. The receptors shown here come from a woman aged 40 to 50 in good health. Some clones in this sample may be carry-over from other donors' samples.

J is TRBJ2-7 and V is TRBV19, with 9 bases matching TRBD1. The trim removed 4 bases at V and 2 bases at J, leaving 9 bases unmatched. The CDR3 loop spans 16 amino acids. Germline V lookup: CDR1 LNHDA, CDR2 SQIVND (reference sequence). CDR3 nucleotide sequence: TGTGCCAGTAGTAGGCACGGACAGGGGAAGACCTACGAGCAGTACTTC. Translating it yields CASSRHGQGKTYEQYF.

As concerns this clone: This likely traces to a read error, being one base from a far larger clone. The J gene is TRBJ2-2, the V gene TRBV27; 9 positions agree with TRBD2. This CDR3 has 16 residues. Losses at the gene ends were 5 bases for V and 9 bases for J; bases not matched to a gene: 13. Germline V gives CDR1 MNHEY, CDR2 SMNVEV (reference sequence). The CDR3, as DNA: TGTGCCAGCAGTACCAATAGCGGGAGAGGGAACAGGGAGCTGTTTTTT. It is translated as CASSTNSGRGNRELFF.

The V call is TRBV6-5, the J call TRBJ2-5, with D possibly matching TRBD1 (6 bases). This CDR3 is built from 13 residues. Germline CDR1 and CDR2: MNHEY and SVGAGI. V lost 4 bases to trimming and J lost 5 bases, with 11 bases between them. The CDR3 nucleotides read TGTGCCAGCAGTTTTCAGCAGGGGGAGACCCAGTACTTC. Translation gives CASSFQQGETQYF.

This clone is a singleton in its sample. A far larger clone is only one base removed, so a read error is likely. This specimen includes other DNA sequences encoding the same CDR3. V gene TRBV5-1 combines with J gene TRBJ1-3; D gene uncertain. Germline-derived CDR1 and CDR2 are SGHRS and YFSETQ. CDR3 length: 15 residues. The CDR3 here is CASSFNGQTGNTIYF. The CDR3 DNA reads TGCGCCAGCAGCTTTAATGGGCAAACTGGAAACACCATATATTTC.

The rearrangement joins TRBV6-5 to TRBJ1-1; no definite D call. The germline V gene has CDR1 MNHEY and CDR2 SVGAGI. The CDR3 runs 13 residues. Trimming pared 6 bases from V and 3 bases from J, leaving 11 bases between. The CDR3 nucleotides are TGTGCCAGCAGAACCATCGGGGACACTGAAGCTTTCTTT. Translation gives CASRTIGDTEAFF.

The genes are TRBV27 and TRBJ1-1, with a tentative D call TRBD1 (6 bases). V was pared by 6 bases and J by 4 bases, with 18 bases between. CDR1 MNHEY and CDR2 SMNVEV come from the germline V gene (reference sequence). The CDR3 length is 15 residues. The CDR3 sequence is CASRLGGGGLTEAFF. DNA for the CDR3: TGTGCCAGCAGACTTGGCGGGGGGGGCCTCACTGAAGCTTTCTTT.

This clone has a single count. Because the CDR3 is missing its conserved closing phenylalanine or tryptophan, this is likely a read error. The DNA is omitted, as the CDR3 cannot be located on it reliably, and the CDR3 follows TCRdb's listing. This chain joins TRBV7-3 and TRBJ2-7; TRBD2 was called by the table and not checked on the DNA. The CDR3 numbers 13 amino acids, ends counted. The V gene's germline CDR1 is SGHTA and CDR2 FQGTGA. The CDR3 loop reads CASSPPGLAGPTG.

This clone was counted only a few times. The chain recombines TRBV19 with TRBJ1-5; TRBD1 aligns across 7 bases. The germline V gene encodes CDR1 LNHDA and CDR2 SQIVND (reference sequence). The CDR3 length is 13 residues. The J segment lost 9 bases and the V segment lost 6 bases, leaving 8 bases of the junction unmatched. Here the CDR3 reads CASRWDRSRPQHF. The CDR3 DNA is TGTGCCAGTAGATGGGACAGATCGCGGCCCCAGCATTTT.

The chain joins TRBV10-1 to TRBJ2-7, with 9 bases lining up with TRBD2. V was clipped by 4 bases and J by 4 bases; unmatched bases: 2. CDR3 length: 13 amino acids. Germline values: CDR1 WNHNN, CDR2 SYGVQD (reference sequence). The CDR3 DNA follows: TGCGCCAGCAGTGTTAGCGGGAGTTACGAGCAGTACTTC. It yields the protein CASSVSGSYEQYF.

The chain joins TRBV7-5 to TRBJ1-1. TRBV7-5 is marked as a pseudogene. This CDR3 comprises 12 residues. The DNA of the CDR3 is TGTGCCAGAAGCTTATCTAGCGCGGAAGCTTTCTTT. It encodes CARSLSSAEAFF.

The chain links TRBV28 to TRBJ2-1, with 7 bases matching TRBD2. Germline CDR1 is MDHEN and CDR2 is SYDVKM. J gave up 2 bases and V 10 bases, and 2 bases lay outside the gene matches. There are 12 residues in the CDR3. CDR3 in DNA: TGTGCCATCAGCGGGACCTACAATGAGCAGTTCTTC. Translation: CAISGTYNEQFF.

The V and J genes are TRBV4-2 and TRBJ2-7; D is possibly TRBD2 (6 bases). Looked up from germline, CDR1 is LGHNA and CDR2 is YNFKEQ. Trimming removed 1 base at V and 2 bases at J, with 15 bases between. This CDR3 has 16 residues. CDR3 amino acids: CASSQGIVAGPYEQYF. CDR3 DNA sequence: TGTGCCAGCAGCCAAGGGATTGTGGCGGGACCCTACGAGCAGTACTTC.

With regard to this clone: A read error may be the cause here, since a much bigger clone is one base away. The same CDR3 is also encoded by other DNA sequences in this sample. This chain joins TRBV6-1 and TRBJ2-5; 8 bases align to TRBD2. Germline V CDR1 and CDR2: MNHNS, SASEGT. With 6 bases clipped from V and 5 bases from J, the junction kept 8 bases outside the gene matches. CDR3 length: 14 residues. The DNA for the CDR3 is TGTGCCAGCAGGGGCGCGGGGGGTGACGAGACCCAGTACTTC. Translated, it gives CASRGAGGDETQYF.

This rearrangement joins TRBV7-6 to TRBJ2-3; a possible D gene is TRBD2 (6 bases). CDR1 is SGHVS, CDR2 FNYEAQ, per germline. The CDR3 loop spans 15 amino acids. V lost 5 bases and J lost 0, with 12 bases in between. DNA of the CDR3: TGTGCCAGCAGCAAACGACTAGGGAGCACAGATACGCAGTATTTT. Encoded protein: CASSKRLGSTDTQYF. The variable domain in full, completed from reference TRBV7-6 and TRBJ2-3, reads GAGVSQSPRYKVTKRGQDVALRCDPISGHVSLYWYRQALGQGPEFLTYFNYEAQQDKSGLPNDRFSAERPEGSISTLTIQRTEQRDSAMYRCASSKRLGSTDTQYFGPGTRLTVL.

This clone was detected only a few times. The chain employs TRBV30 and TRBJ2-3, with D possibly TRBD2 on 5 matching bases. The V and J ends lost 4 bases and 1 base respectively, with 6 bases between them. Germline values: CDR1 GTSNPN, CDR2 SVGIG (reference sequence). The CDR3 consists of 12 residues. The DNA of the CDR3 is TGTGCCTGGAATAGCGGCACAGATACGCAGTATTTT. This codes for CAWNSGTDTQYF.

A few counts support this clone. The V gene is TRBV11-2, the J gene TRBJ2-3; D is possibly TRBD1 (5 bases). V was clipped by 0 bases and J by 9 bases, with 13 bases between them. The CDR3 runs 14 residues. Germline V gene lookup returns CDR1 SGHAT and CDR2 FQNNGV. As DNA, the CDR3 is TGTGCCAGCAGCTTAGATCTCGGCAGGGCGACGCAGTATTTT. Its translation is CASSLDLGRATQYF.

In its sample, this clone ranks as medium-sized (0.01 to 0.1%). J is TRBJ2-1 and V is TRBV15; D remains unclear. Germline CDR1 and CDR2: LNHNV and YYDKDF (reference sequence). This CDR3 comprises 15 residues. Trimming took 1 base from V and 2 from J, leaving 9 bases between them. CDR3 in amino acids: CATSRARDPYNEQFF. The CDR3 DNA is TGTGCCACCAGCAGAGCGAGAGACCCCTACAATGAGCAGTTCTTC.

This chain joins TRBV28 and TRBJ1-1; 10 bases match TRBD1. Germline lookup yields CDR1 MDHEN and CDR2 SYDVKM. The CDR3 runs to 16 residues. The ends lost 10 bases at V and 3 bases at J; junction bases unmatched: 14. The CDR3 loop is CATWGRTGGEYTEAFF. The DNA for the CDR3 is TGTGCCACCTGGGGCCGGACAGGGGGGGAGTACACTGAAGCTTTCTTT.

V usage is TRBV2 and J usage is TRBJ1-4; 7 bases map to TRBD1. Germline V lookup: CDR1 SNHLY, CDR2 FYNNEI. This CDR3 is built from 15 residues. V dropped 5 bases and J dropped 4; count of bases not matched to a gene: 7. CDR3 DNA sequence: TGTGCCAGCAGTCCTTGGACAGGCCGTAATGAAAAACTGTTTTTT. Translation gives CASSPWTGRNEKLFF.

The gene calls are TRBV5-4 and TRBJ2-2, with D possibly being TRBD2 (6 bases). Trimming pared 0 bases from V and 8 bases from J, leaving 17 bases between. Per the germline V gene, CDR1 is SGHNT and CDR2 is YYREEE (reference sequence). The CDR3 has 16 residues. The CDR3 DNA follows: TGTGCCAGCAGCTTGGATGGAGGCGGAGGGGCAGGGGAGCTGTTTTTT. Translated, it gives CASSLDGGGGAGELFF.

This clone has a count of ten or more. This rearrangement joins TRBV11-2 to TRBJ2-5, with D perhaps TRBD2 (5 bases). The germline gives CDR1 SGHAT, CDR2 FQNNGV. Deletions cut 1 base from V and 3 bases from J, with 9 bases between. CDR3 size: 14 residues. CDR3 DNA: TGTGCCAGCAGCTTAGGGACTGGGGAAGAGACCCAGTACTTC. It codes for CASSLGTGEETQYF.

The genes are TRBV30 and TRBJ2-1, with a possible D match to TRBD2 (5 bases). Trimming took 4 bases from V and 6 from J, leaving 22 bases between them. This CDR3 region has 16 residues. Per germline, CDR1 GTSNPN and CDR2 SVGIG (reference sequence). The CDR3 protein is CAWKINAGIRLNEQFF. Written as DNA, the CDR3 is TGTGCCTGGAAAATTAATGCCGGGATTAGACTCAATGAGCAGTTCTTC.

This chain links TRBV6-4 with TRBJ2-3; the D gene is possibly TRBD2 (5 bases). This CDR3 region has 14 residues. Germline V gene sequence: CDR1 MRHNA, CDR2 SNTAGT. The V end was cut by 0 bases, the J end by 4 bases, with 8 bases between. DNA of the CDR3: TGTGCCAGCAGTGACTCGGGCGGGCCAGATACGCAGTATTTT. This gives the protein CASSDSGGPDTQYF.

This clone was seen a single time. The chain has TRBV5-6 and TRBJ2-7, with 8 bases matching TRBD1. The trim removed 4 bases at V and 7 bases at J, leaving 16 bases unmatched. This CDR3 comprises 16 residues. Per germline, CDR1 SGHDT and CDR2 YYEEEE. The CDR3 DNA sequence: TGTGCCAGCAGCCCCCGGACAGGGAGGTCCGTCTGGGAGCAGTACTTC. This translates into CASSPRTGRSVWEQYF.

Note on this clone: With a far larger clone one base away, a read error is the likely cause. The CDR3 is CASSKGVNTEAFF. The CDR3 region has the DNA TGTGCCAGCAGCAAGGGGGTGAACACTGAAGCTTTCTTT. This chain links TRBV9 with TRBJ1-1, with a possible D match to TRBD1 (6 bases). The ends were cut back, 4 bases at V and 0 bases at J, with 7 bases in the middle. CDR1 and CDR2 (germline): SGDLS, YYNGEE. CDR3 size: 13 residues.